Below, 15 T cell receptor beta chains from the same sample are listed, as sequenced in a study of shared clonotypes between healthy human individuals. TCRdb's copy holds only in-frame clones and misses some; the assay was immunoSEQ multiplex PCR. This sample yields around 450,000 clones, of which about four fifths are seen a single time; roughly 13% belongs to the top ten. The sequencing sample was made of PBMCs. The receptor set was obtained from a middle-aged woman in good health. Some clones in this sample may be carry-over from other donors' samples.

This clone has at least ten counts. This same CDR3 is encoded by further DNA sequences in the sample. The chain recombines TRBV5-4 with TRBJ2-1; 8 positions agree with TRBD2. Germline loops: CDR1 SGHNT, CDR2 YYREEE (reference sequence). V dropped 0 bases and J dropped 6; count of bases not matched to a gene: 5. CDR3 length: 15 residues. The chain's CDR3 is CASSLDSSGLNEQFF. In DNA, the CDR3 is TGTGCCAGCAGCTTGGATTCTAGCGGGCTCAATGAGCAGTTCTTC. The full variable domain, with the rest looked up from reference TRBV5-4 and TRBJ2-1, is ETGVTQSPTHLIKTRGQQVTLRCSSQSGHNTVSWYQQALGQGPQFIFQYYREEENGRGNFPPRFSGLQFPNYSSELNVNALELDDSALYLCASSLDSSGLNEQFFGPGTRLTVL.

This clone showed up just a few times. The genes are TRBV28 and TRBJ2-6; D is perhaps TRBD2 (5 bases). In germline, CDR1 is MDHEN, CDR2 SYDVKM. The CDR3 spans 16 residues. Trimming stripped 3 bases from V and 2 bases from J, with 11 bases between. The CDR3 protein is CASSFSGAAGANVLTF. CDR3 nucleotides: TGTGCCAGCAGTTTCAGCGGCGCCGCTGGGGCCAACGTCCTGACTTTC.

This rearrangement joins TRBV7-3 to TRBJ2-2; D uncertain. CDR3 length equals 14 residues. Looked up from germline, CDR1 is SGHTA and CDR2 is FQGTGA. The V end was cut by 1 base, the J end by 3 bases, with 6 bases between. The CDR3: CASSLNSDTGELFF. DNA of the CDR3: TGTGCCAGCAGCTTAAATTCCGACACCGGGGAGCTGTTTTTT.

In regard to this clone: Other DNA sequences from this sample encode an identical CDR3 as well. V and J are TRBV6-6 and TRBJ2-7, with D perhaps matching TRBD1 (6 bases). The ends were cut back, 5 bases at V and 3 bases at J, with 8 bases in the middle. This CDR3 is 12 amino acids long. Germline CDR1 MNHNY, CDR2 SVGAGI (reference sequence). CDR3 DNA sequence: TGTGCCAGCAGTCCAGGGGACTACGAGCAGTACTTC. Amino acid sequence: CASSPGDYEQYF.

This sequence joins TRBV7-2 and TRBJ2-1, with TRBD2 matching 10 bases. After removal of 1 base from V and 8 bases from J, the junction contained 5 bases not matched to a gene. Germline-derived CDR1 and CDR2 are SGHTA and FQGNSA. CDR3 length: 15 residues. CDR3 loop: CASSLGAGGQYEQFF. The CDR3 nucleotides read TGTGCCAGCAGCTTAGGAGCGGGAGGGCAGTATGAGCAGTTCTTC.

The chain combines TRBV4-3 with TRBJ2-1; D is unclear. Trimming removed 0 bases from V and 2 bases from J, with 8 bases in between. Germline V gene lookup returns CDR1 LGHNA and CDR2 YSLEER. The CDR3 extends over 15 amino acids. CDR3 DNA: TGCGCCAGCAGCCAAGAGCAGAGGCCCTACAATGAGCAGTTCTTC. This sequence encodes CASSQEQRPYNEQFF.

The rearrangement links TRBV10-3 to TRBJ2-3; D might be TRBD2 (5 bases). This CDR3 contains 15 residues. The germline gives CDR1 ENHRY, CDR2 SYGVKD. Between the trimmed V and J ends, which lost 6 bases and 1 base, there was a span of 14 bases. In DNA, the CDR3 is TGTGCCATCAGCGATAGCGTTAGAGGCACAGATACGCAGTATTTT. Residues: CAISDSVRGTDTQYF.

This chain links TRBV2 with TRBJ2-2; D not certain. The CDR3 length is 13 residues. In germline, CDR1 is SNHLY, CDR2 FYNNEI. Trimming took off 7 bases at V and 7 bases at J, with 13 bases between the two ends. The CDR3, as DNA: TGTGCCAGCACCCTAACTCATGGCGGGGAGCTGTTTTTT. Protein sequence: CASTLTHGGELFF.

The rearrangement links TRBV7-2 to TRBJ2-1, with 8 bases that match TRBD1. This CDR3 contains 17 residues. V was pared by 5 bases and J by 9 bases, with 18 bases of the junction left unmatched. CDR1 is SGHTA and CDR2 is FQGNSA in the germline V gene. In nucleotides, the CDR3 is TGTGCCAGCAGCACACGGACAGGGCCGGGGCTAGGAGCTGAGCAGTTCTTC. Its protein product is CASSTRTGPGLGAEQFF. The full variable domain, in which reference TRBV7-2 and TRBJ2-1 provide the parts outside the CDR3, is GAGVSQSPSNKVTEKGKDVELRCDPISGHTALYWYRQSLGQGLEFLIYFQGNSAPDKSGLPSDRFSAERTGGSVSTLTIQRTQQEDSAVYLCASSTRTGPGLGAEQFFGPGTRLTVL.

As DNA, the CDR3 is TGTGCCAGTAAGGGATTAGCCAAAAACATTCAGTACTTC. Amino acids: CASKGLAKNIQYF. The rearrangement uses TRBV19 and TRBJ2-4; D ambiguous. Between the trimmed V and J ends, which lost 7 bases and 0 bases, there was a span of 7 bases. Per the germline V gene, CDR1 is LNHDA and CDR2 is SQIVND (reference sequence). The CDR3 loop spans 13 amino acids.

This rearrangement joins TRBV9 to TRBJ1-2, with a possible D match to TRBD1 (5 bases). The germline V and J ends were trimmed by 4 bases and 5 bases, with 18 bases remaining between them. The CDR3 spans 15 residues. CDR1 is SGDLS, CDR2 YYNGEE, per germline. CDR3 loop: CASSPPGQGTYGYTF. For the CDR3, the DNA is TGTGCCAGCAGCCCCCCTGGGCAGGGCACTTATGGCTACACCTTC.

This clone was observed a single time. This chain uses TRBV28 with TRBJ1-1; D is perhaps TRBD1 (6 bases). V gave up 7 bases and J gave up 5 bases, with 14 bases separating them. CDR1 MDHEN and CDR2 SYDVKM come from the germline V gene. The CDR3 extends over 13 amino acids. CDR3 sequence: CASTRVRGTEAFF. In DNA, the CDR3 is TGTGCCAGCACCAGGGTGAGGGGGACTGAAGCTTTCTTT.

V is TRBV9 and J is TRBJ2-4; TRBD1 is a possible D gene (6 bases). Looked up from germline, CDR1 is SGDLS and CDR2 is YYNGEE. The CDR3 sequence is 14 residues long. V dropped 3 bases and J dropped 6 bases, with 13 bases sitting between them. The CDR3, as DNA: TGTGCCAGCAGCGCCGAGGGGGATTTAAACATTCAGTACTTC. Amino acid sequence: CASSAEGDLNIQYF.

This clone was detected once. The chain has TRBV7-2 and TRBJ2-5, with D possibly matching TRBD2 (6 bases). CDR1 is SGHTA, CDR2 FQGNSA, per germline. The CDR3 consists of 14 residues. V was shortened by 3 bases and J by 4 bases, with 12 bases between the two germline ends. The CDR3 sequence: CASSLSWGGETQYF. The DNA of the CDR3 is TGTGCCAGCAGCTTGAGCTGGGGAGGAGAGACCCAGTACTTC.

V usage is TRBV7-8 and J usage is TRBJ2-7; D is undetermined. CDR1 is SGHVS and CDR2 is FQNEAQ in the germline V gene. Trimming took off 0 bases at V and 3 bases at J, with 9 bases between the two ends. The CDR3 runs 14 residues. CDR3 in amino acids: CASSLALWGYEQYF. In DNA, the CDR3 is TGTGCCAGCAGCTTAGCGCTGTGGGGCTACGAGCAGTACTTC.